Shown below are 13 T cell receptor beta chains from a single sample sequenced in a study of T cell repertoires in aging, cancer and after chemotherapy. Multiplex touch-down PCR with TRB-A/B primers amplified rearranged V-D-J TRB sequences. Using its own MiXCR run on the multiplex PCR reads, TCRdb lists one record per CDR3 protein. The sample contains around 1,400 distinct CDR3 sequences, about 23% of which appear only once. Amplification of TCR beta used genomic DNA extracted from peripheral blood. The sample taken for sequencing was blood. The receptors originated from a human donor with a blood cancer.

The chain joins TRBV25-1 to TRBJ2-4; D gene ambiguous. V lost 1 base and J 2 bases, leaving 6 bases between the germline ends. Germline lookup yields CDR1 MGHDK and CDR2 SYGVNS. The CDR3 consists of 14 residues. The CDR3 loop reads CASSESGSKNIQYF. CDR3 bases: TGTGCCAGCAGTGAATCCGGGTCCAAAAACATTCAGTACTTC.

This clonotype rates as medium-sized. The V call is TRBV7-9, the J call TRBJ2-7; the D is unclear. From germline, CDR1 is SEHNR and CDR2 FQNEAQ (reference sequence). The CDR3 has 11 residues. The V and J ends lost 3 bases and 0 bases respectively, with 0 bases between them. CDR3 DNA sequence: TGTGCCAGCAGCTTCTCCTACGAGCAGTACTTC. Protein: CASSFSYEQYF.

This clonotype is medium-sized. The chain couples TRBV13 to TRBJ1-1; D gene uncertain. The CDR3 totals 14 residues. V was cut by 5 bases and J by 6 bases, with 16 bases left in between. Germline values: CDR1 PRHDT, CDR2 FYEKMQ (reference sequence). CDR3 DNA: TGTGCCAGCAGCCAGATATCCCTCAGACCTGAAGCTTTCTTT. This gives the protein CASSQISLRPEAFF.

This clonotype has a single count. The chain links TRBV20-1 to TRBJ2-1; no clear D gene. Germline V gene lookup returns CDR1 DFQATT and CDR2 SNEGSKA (reference sequence). The CDR3 is 13 amino acids. The ends were cut back, 0 bases at V and 7 bases at J, with 10 bases in the middle. Here the CDR3 DNA reads TGCAGTGCTAGAGATTCGGGCCCGAATGAGCAGTTCTTC. Protein product: CSARDSGPNEQFF.

This clonotype was counted a few times. The chain links TRBV7-2 to TRBJ1-5, with D perhaps matching TRBD1 (5 bases). The CDR3 has 12 residues. Germline CDR1 and CDR2: SGHTA and FQGNSA. Trimming left V 11 bases short and J 1 base short, with 9 bases between. The CDR3 DNA follows: TGTGCCTCGGGGGACAGCAATCAGCCCCAGCATTTT. This gives the protein CASGDSNQPQHF. Full variable domain (remainder filled in from reference TRBV7-2 and TRBJ1-5): GAGVSQSPSNKVTEKGKDVELRCDPISGHTALYWYRQSLGQGLEFLIYFQGNSAPDKSGLPSDRFSAERTGGSVSTLTIQRTQQEDSAVYLCASGDSNQPQHFGDGTRLSIL.

CDR3: CAWSVLAGGGANEQFF. DNA of the CDR3: TGTGCCTGGAGTGTACTAGCGGGAGGGGGTGCGAATGAGCAGTTCTTC. This rearrangement joins TRBV30 to TRBJ2-1; 13 positions agree with TRBD2. V lost 0 bases and J lost 7; bases outside the gene matches: 6. This CDR3 region has 16 residues. CDR1 is GTSNPN and CDR2 is SVGIG in the germline V gene (reference sequence).

This clonotype is classed as medium-sized (0.01 to 0.1%). The chain recombines TRBV4-3 with TRBJ2-4; D is unclear. The CDR3 consists of 17 residues. Trimming pared 4 bases from V and 2 bases from J, leaving 18 bases between. Germline CDR1 and CDR2: LGHNA and YSLEER. The DNA of the CDR3 is TGCGCCAGCAGCCGAGACCCTCCCAGTCTAACCAAAAACATTCAGTACTTC. Translated, it gives CASSRDPPSLTKNIQYF.

This clonotype appeared a few times. This chain joins TRBV18 and TRBJ1-5, with no clear D. V lost 1 base to trimming and J lost 7 bases, with 17 bases between them. CDR1 and CDR2 (germline): KGHSH, LQKENI. The CDR3 covers 16 residues. The CDR3 DNA reads as TGTGCCAGCTCACCACAAAGCGGCCTTGAAGGGCAGCCCCAGCATTTT. It codes for CASSPQSGLEGQPQHF.

The rearrangement joins TRBV5-1 to TRBJ2-5; 9 nucleotides align to TRBD1. Looked up from germline, CDR1 is SGHRS and CDR2 is YFSETQ. Unmatched junction bases numbered 5, after V lost 3 bases and J lost 5 bases. CDR3 length equals 14 residues. The DNA for the CDR3 is TGCGCCAGCAGCTGGACAGGGGATGGGGAGACCCAGTACTTC. This gives the protein CASSWTGDGETQYF.

This clonotype ranks as medium-sized. The rearrangement uses TRBV12-3 or TRBV12-4 and TRBJ1-6, with 9 positions matching TRBD1. This CDR3 has 14 amino acids. J was trimmed by 9 bases and V by 3 bases; bases with no gene match: 3. The CDR3 DNA reads TGTGCCAGCAGTTTTGACAGGGGGGGTTCACCCCTCCACTTT. It specifies CASSFDRGGSPLHF.

This clonotype is judged medium-sized. The chain couples TRBV13 to TRBJ1-3; the D is unclear. V shed 5 bases and J shed 0 bases, with 8 bases lying between them. The V gene's germline CDR1 is PRHDT and CDR2 FYEKMQ (reference sequence). The length of the CDR3 is 14 residues. The CDR3 sequence is CASSPSVSGNTIYF. Here the CDR3 DNA reads TGTGCCAGCAGCCCATCTGTCTCTGGAAACACCATATATTTT.

The CDR3 bases are TGTGCTAGTGGTTCGGGGAGGGAGAGGGCAGATACGCAGTATTTT. This sequence encodes CASGSGRERADTQYF. The chain couples TRBV12-5 to TRBJ2-3, with 7 positions matching TRBD2. The junction had 8 bases not matched to a gene; V was cut back by 4 bases and J by 4 bases. CDR3 length: 15 residues. The germline gives CDR1 LGHNT, CDR2 FRNRAP.

Judged by abundance, this clonotype is medium-sized. This chain connects TRBV5-4 to TRBJ2-1; D is possibly TRBD1 (6 bases). The V end was cut by 2 bases, the J end by 2 bases, with 14 bases between. The CDR3 runs to 16 residues. In germline, CDR1 is SGHNT, CDR2 YYREEE (reference sequence). In DNA form, the CDR3 reads TGTGCCAGCAGCTTAGGGGGACCCCCGACCTACAATGAGCAGTTCTTC. Protein product: CASSLGGPPTYNEQFF. Using reference TRBV5-4 and TRBJ2-1 for the parts outside the CDR3, the full variable domain is ETGVTQSPTHLIKTRGQQVTLRCSSQSGHNTVSWYQQALGQGPQFIFQYYREEENGRGNFPPRFSGLQFPNYSSELNVNALELDDSALYLCASSLGGPPTYNEQFFGPGTRLTVL.